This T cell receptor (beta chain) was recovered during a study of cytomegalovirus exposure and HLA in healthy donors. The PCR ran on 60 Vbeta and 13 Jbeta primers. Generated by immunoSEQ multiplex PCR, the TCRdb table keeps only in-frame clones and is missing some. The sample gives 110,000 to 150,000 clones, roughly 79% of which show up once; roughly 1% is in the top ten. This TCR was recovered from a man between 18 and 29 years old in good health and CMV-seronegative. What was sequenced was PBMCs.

The CDR3 DNA reads as TGCGCCAGCAGCTTAGGGGACAGGGGTTTAAGCCAAGAGACCCAGTACTTC. Translated, it gives CASSLGDRGLSQETQYF. This chain connects TRBV5-1 to TRBJ2-5, with 10 nucleotides matching TRBD1. The CDR3 runs 17 residues. The germline V gene has CDR1 SGHRS and CDR2 YFSETQ. With V trimmed by 2 bases and J by 1 base, 8 bases remained unmatched.